This is a list of T cell receptor beta chains from one sample in a study of cytomegalovirus exposure and HLA in healthy donors. TCRdb's table, derived via immunoSEQ multiplex PCR, lists solely in-frame clones and lacks some. This sample's table reports about 72,000 clones. The sequenced material came from PBMCs. The source is a man aged 35 to 55 in good health and CMV-seronegative. The CDR3 runs from the conserved cysteine through the conserved F or W. Each record gives: V gene, clone size, J gene, D gene, CDR3 DNA, CDR3 protein. A D gene is named only where the DNA matches it firmly. A row's size may be missing; if present it is once, few, many or a size class.

TRBV7-9	-	TRBJ1-2	-	TGTGCCAGCAGCAAACGGACAGCTAATCCTGGCTACACCTTC	CASSKRTANPGYTF
TRBV5-6	-	TRBJ1-2	-	TGTGCCAGCAGCTTGGTGGACAGTAAAGGCTATGGCTACACCTTC	CASSLVDSKGYGYTF
TRBV18	large	TRBJ1-5	-	TGTGCCAGCTCACCCGGTCACTCCACAGGGAATATGAGCAATCAGCCCCAGCATTTT	CASSPGHSTGNMSNQPQHF
TRBV7-2	-	TRBJ2-2	-	TGTGCCAGCAGCCCTAGAGGCGGCGGGGAGCTGTTTTTT	CASSPRGGGELFF
TRBV18	-	TRBJ1-2	TRBD1	TGTGCCAGCTCAGCTGGGACAGACCGCTACACCTTC	CASSAGTDRYTF
TRBV7-2	-	TRBJ1-6	-	TGTGCCAGCAGCTTAGGTGGCTCACCCCTCCACTTT	CASSLGGSPLHF
TRBV2	-	TRBJ1-1	-	TGTGCCAGCAGTGTCAGACAGAAAATGAACACTGAAGCTTTCTTT	CASSVRQKMNTEAFF
TRBV6-4	-	TRBJ2-2	-	TGTGCCAGCAGTGAAGCAGGGACTGCGAACACCGGGGAGCTGTTTTTT	CASSEAGTANTGELFF
TRBV7-8	-	TRBJ1-2	-	TGTGCCAGCAGCCCCTTGTTTTTAGGACTCGGGGGCTACACCTTC	CASSPLFLGLGGYTF
TRBV18	-	TRBJ1-1	TRBD1	TGTGCCAGCTCCCGGACAGGGAGTATGAACACTGAAGCTTTCTTT	CASSRTGSMNTEAFF
TRBV5-6	-	TRBJ2-3	TRBD1	TGTGCCAGCAGCTTAAGGGACAGGACGCAGTATTTT	CASSLRDRTQYF
TRBV5-1	-	TRBJ2-6	TRBD2	TGCGCCAGCAGCGCGCTGGGGGGGGCTGGGGCCAACGTCCTGACTTTC	CASSALGGAGANVLTF
TRBV4-2	-	TRBJ2-1	-	TGTGCCAGCAGCCATGGAGCAGCCGATGAGCAGTTCTTC	CASSHGAADEQFF
TRBV29-1	-	TRBJ2-7	-	TGCAGCGTTGGTCAGGGATTTTCTAACGAGCAGTACTTC	CSVGQGFSNEQYF
TRBV2	-	TRBJ1-4	TRBD1	TGTGCCAGCAGTGAAACAGGGGGGAAAGCTCAACTGTTTTTT	CASSETGGKAQLFF
TRBV7-8	-	TRBJ2-1	-	TGTGCCAGCAGCGAAACAGGGGAGCAGTTCTTC	CASSETGEQFF
TRBV13	-	TRBJ1-1	-	TGTGCCAGCAGCCGGCGGGACGGTGACACTGAAGCTTTCTTT	CASSRRDGDTEAFF
TRBV2	-	TRBJ1-2	TRBD1	TGTGCCAGCTTCCCGGGACAGGGGAACTATGGCTACACCTTC	CASFPGQGNYGYTF
TRBV19	-	TRBJ2-2	TRBD2	TGTGCCAGTATGGCCCTAGCGGGGGGACACACCGGGGAGCTGTTTTTT	CASMALAGGHTGELFF
TRBV25-1	-	TRBJ2-7	-	TGTGCCAGCAGTGAAGGCAACAGAGAATACGAGCAGTACTTC	CASSEGNREYEQYF
TRBV6-1	-	TRBJ2-7	TRBD2	TGTGCCAGCAGTGCGGGTCGGGCTGGACTAGCGGACTTC	CASSAGRAGLADF
TRBV5-4	-	TRBJ2-3	TRBD2	TGTGCCAGCAGGGGCGGGGGGGGCAACACAGATACGCAGTATTTT	CASRGGGGNTDTQYF
TRBV29-1	-	TRBJ1-2	TRBD1	TGCAGCGTTGGTCAGGGGGCGAACTATGGCTACACCTTC	CSVGQGANYGYTF
TRBV18	-	TRBJ2-5	TRBD2	TGTGCCAGCTCACCACAACTAGCGGGGCAAGAGACCCAGTACTTC	CASSPQLAGQETQYF